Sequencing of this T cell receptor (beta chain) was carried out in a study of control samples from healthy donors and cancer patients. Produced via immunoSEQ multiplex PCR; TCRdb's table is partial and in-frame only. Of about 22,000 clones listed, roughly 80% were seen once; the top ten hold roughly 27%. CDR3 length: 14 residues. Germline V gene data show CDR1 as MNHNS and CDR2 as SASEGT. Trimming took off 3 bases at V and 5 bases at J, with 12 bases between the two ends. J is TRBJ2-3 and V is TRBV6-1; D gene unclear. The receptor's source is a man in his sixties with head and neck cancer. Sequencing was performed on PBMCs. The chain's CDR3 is CASSDRAPGDTQYF. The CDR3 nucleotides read TGTGCCAGCAGTGACCGGGCCCCGGGAGATACGCAGTATTTT.